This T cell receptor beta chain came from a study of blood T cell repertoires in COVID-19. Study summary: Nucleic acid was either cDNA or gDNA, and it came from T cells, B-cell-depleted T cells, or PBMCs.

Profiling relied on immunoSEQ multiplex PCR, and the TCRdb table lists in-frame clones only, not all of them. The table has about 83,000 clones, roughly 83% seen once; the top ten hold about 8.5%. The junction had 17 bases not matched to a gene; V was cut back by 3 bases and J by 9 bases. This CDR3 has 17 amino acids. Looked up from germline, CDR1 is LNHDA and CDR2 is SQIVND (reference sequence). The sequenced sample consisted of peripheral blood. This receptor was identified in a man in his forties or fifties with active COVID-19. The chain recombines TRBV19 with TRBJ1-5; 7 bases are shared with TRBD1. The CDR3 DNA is TGTGCCAGTAGTATGCGGGGAGGACAGGTAGCCCTCGCGCCCCAGCATTTT. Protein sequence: CASSMRGGQVALAPQHF.